The TCR beta chain described here comes from a study of blood T cell repertoires in COVID-19. At the level of the study: From T cells, B-cell-depleted T cells, or PBMCs came the material, which was cDNA or gDNA.

Original methodology: Researchers report that nucleated cell counts were estimated from reference gene primer amplification. The method was immunoSEQ multiplex PCR; TCRdb's version includes in-frame clones alone and lacks a portion of them. V and J calls and clone size come straight from that table; D and trimming were deduced from the DNA. Among 200,000 to 300,000 clones, 75% to 90% were seen once, and the ten largest hold 1.5%. There are 13 residues in the CDR3. The germline V gene encodes CDR1 SGHRS and CDR2 YFSETQ. V gave up 3 bases and J gave up 5 bases, with 11 bases separating them. The sequence was obtained from a woman between 35 and 50 years old who had recovered from COVID-19. This chain joins TRBV5-1 and TRBJ1-1, with D hard to call. Sequencing was done on a sample of peripheral blood. CDR3 region: CASSSYLQTEAFF. Written as DNA, the CDR3 is TGCGCCAGCAGCTCCTACCTACAGACTGAAGCTTTCTTT. The full variable domain, its missing parts supplied by reference TRBV5-1 and TRBJ1-1, is KAGVTQTPRYLIKTRGQQVTLSCSPISGHRSVSWYQQTPGQGLQFLFEYFSETQRNKGNFPGRFSGRQFSNSRSEMNVSTLELGDSALYLCASSSYLQTEAFFGQGTRLTVV.